This TCR beta chain was sequenced during a study of blood T cell repertoires in COVID-19. On the study more broadly: Whether acute or convalescent, the COVID-19 samples came from the United States, Italy and Spain. Nucleic acid was either cDNA or gDNA, and it came from T cells, B-cell-depleted T cells, or PBMCs.

Original handling: It was from reference gene primer amplification that nucleated cell counts were estimated. Clones were sequenced by immunoSEQ multiplex PCR, and TCRdb holds only the in-frame ones, with some missing. The V and J calls and clone size come from that table; D and trimming were worked out from the DNA. Counted here are roughly 500,000 clones, roughly nine tenths occurring once; the ten biggest clones make up around 0.95%. About this clone: Other DNA sequences of this sample code for an identical CDR3.

This CDR3 contains 15 residues. Germline CDR1 is MNHEY and CDR2 is SVGAGI. V lost 2 bases and J lost 1; bases outside the gene matches: 3. Sample: peripheral blood. The V gene is TRBV6-5, the J gene TRBJ1-1; 8 bases map to TRBD1. The source is a man aged 18 to 30 with COVID-19, enrolled during active disease. The CDR3, as DNA: TGTGCCAGCAGTTACGACAGGGGACCGAACACTGAAGCTTTCTTT. It yields the protein CASSYDRGPNTEAFF.